The rows below give T cell receptor beta chains drawn from one sample of a study of T cell responses to AZD1222 COVID-19 vaccine. Sequencing was performed with immunoSEQ multiplex PCR; in TCRdb, only in-frame clones are kept and a portion is missing. The data hold 100,000 to 150,000 clones, with approximately 88% observed a single time. Sample: peripheral blood, taken on day 0 of AZD1222 vaccination. These receptors were taken from an adult in good health. CDR3s leave out the opening cysteine and the closing phenylalanine or tryptophan. A D gene is named only where the DNA matches it firmly. Not every row has a clone size; where given, it reads once, few, many or a size class.

size	V	length	J	D	CDR3
.	TRBV6-2/TRBV6-3	13	TRBJ2-5	TRBD2	ASSVRGGAGETQY
few	TRBV19	13	TRBJ1-1	TRBD1	ASRRDRVVNTEAF
.	TRBV19	14	TRBJ2-3	.	ASRPGASFSTDTQY
.	TRBV2	12	TRBJ2-2	.	ASSERDNTGELF
.	TRBV14	12	TRBJ2-7	.	ASSQHSGNYEQY
.	TRBV5-1	13	TRBJ2-7	TRBD1	ASSLDGTGVGEQY
.	TRBV11-2	13	TRBJ2-2	TRBD1	ASSLSQGAVGELF
.	TRBV4-3	13	TRBJ1-1	.	ASSQELVMNTEAF
.	TRBV4-3	13	TRBJ2-3	.	ASSQEGGRSDTQY
few	TRBV20-1	13	TRBJ1-2	TRBD1	SATDPTGRHYGYT
.	TRBV6-2/TRBV6-3	9	TRBJ2-1	.	ASSYDNEQF
.	TRBV6-5	13	TRBJ2-7	TRBD1	ASSMGQATLALQY
many	TRBV5-8	11	TRBJ2-7	.	ASSLGNAYEQY
.	TRBV6-5	13	TRBJ1-2	.	ASSYDSTGYSGYT
.	TRBV28	13	TRBJ1-2	.	ASSAASTAAYGYT
.	TRBV28	13	TRBJ1-1	.	ASSFPGLRNTEAF
once	TRBV5-4	12	TRBJ2-7	.	ASSFDQISYEQY
.	TRBV19	13	TRBJ2-6	.	ASREGGSGANVLT
.	TRBV4-2	13	TRBJ2-7	.	ASSQDRRNPYEQY
.	TRBV5-6	13	TRBJ1-2	.	ASSLEGTGIYGYT
.	TRBV3-1/TRBV3-2	9	TRBJ2-5	.	ASSSWETQY
.	TRBV2	13	TRBJ2-1	TRBD2	ASSEVGGEHNEQF
once	TRBV9	14	TRBJ2-1	TRBD2	ASSPGLAASYNEQF
.	TRBV18	11	TRBJ2-7	.	ASSTGQGYEQY
.	TRBV7-9	16	TRBJ2-3	.	ASSPESAGVGVSDTQY
.	TRBV4-2	11	TRBJ1-2	.	ASSRTGTYGYT
few	TRBV15	13	TRBJ2-5	.	ATSRDVTGQETQY
few	TRBV5-1	16	TRBJ2-7	.	ASSLHFFSPGLPYEQY
.	TRBV6-5	12	TRBJ1-2	.	ASSYTVSNYGYT
.	TRBV29-1	9	TRBJ1-2	.	SVGRGSSYT
.	TRBV12-3/TRBV12-4	10	TRBJ1-1	.	ASSPTRTEAF
.	TRBV20-1	11	TRBJ1-5	.	SASGSGYQPQH
.	TRBV10-3	13	TRBJ1-6	TRBD1	AISPGQGNNSPLH
.	TRBV5-5	13	TRBJ1-6	TRBD1	ASSITTGSNSPLH
.	TRBV6-2/TRBV6-3	13	TRBJ1-1	TRBD1	ASSRDRGQSTEAF
.	TRBV20-1	8	TRBJ1-1	.	SAGQIEAF
.	TRBV6-4	12	TRBJ1-1	.	ASSAQAGVTEAF
.	TRBV24-1	12	TRBJ1-3	.	ATITGNSGNTIY
.	TRBV19	12	TRBJ1-3	.	ASTSRGSGNTIY
.	TRBV6-5	13	TRBJ2-7	.	ASSYSTRAEAEQY
.	TRBV28	14	TRBJ1-1	.	ASSPPLAVQNTEAF
.	TRBV12-3/TRBV12-4	11	TRBJ1-2	TRBD1	ASSFNRGPGYT
.	TRBV21-1	15	TRBJ1-2	.	ASSKPRGRRGRYGYT
.	TRBV18	12	TRBJ2-3	TRBD1	ASSPGQYTDTQY
.	TRBV5-1	13	TRBJ2-2	.	ASSPQGSGAGELF
.	TRBV19	13	TRBJ1-2	TRBD1	ASSPGQGVSYGYT